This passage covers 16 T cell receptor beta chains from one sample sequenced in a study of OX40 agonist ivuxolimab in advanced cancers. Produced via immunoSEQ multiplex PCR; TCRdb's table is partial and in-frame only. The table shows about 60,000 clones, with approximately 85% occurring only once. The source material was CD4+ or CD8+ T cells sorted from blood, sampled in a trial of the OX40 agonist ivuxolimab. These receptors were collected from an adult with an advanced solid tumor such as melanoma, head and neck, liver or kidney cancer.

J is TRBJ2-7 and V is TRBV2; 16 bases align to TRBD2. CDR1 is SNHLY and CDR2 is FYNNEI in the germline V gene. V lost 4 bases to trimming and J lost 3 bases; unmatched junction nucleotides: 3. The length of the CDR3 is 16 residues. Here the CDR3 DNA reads TGTGCCAGCAGTGTCGGGACTAGCGGGGGGGTCTACGAGCAGTACTTC. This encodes CASSVGTSGGVYEQYF.

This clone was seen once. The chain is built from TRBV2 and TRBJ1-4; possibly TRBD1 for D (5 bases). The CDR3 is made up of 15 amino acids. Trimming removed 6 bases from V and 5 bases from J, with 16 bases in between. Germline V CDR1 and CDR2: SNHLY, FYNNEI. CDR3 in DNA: TGTGCCAGCAGGGGGTTCGACAGAAAGAATGAAAAACTGTTTTTT. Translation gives CASRGFDRKNEKLFF. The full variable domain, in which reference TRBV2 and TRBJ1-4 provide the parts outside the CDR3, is EPEVTQTPSHQVTQMGQEVILRCVPISNHLYFYWYRQILGQKVEFLVSFYNNEISEKSEIFDDQFSVERPDGSNFTLKIRSTKLEDSAMYFCASRGFDRKNEKLFFGSGTQLSVL.

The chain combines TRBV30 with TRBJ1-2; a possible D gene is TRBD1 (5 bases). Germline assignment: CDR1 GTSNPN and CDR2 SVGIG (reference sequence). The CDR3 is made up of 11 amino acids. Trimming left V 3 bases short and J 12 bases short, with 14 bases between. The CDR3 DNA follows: TGTGCCTGGAGAGGGGCCATAATCGACACCTTC. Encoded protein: CAWRGAIIDTF.

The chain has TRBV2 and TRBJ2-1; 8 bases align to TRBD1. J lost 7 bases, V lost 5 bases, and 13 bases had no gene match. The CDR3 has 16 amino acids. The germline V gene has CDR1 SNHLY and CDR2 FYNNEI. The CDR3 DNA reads TGTGCCAGCAGTACCCAGACAGGGGCTGTCGGGAATGAGCAGTTCTTC. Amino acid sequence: CASSTQTGAVGNEQFF.

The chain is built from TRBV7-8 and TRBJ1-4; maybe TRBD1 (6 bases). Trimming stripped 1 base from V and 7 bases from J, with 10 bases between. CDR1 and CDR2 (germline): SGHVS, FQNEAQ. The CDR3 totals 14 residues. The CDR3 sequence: CASSLGGRSEKLFF. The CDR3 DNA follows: TGTGCCAGCAGCTTAGGGGGGCGCAGTGAAAAACTGTTTTTT. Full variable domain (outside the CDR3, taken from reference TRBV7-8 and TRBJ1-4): GAGVSQSPRYKVAKRGQDVALRCDPISGHVSLFWYQQALGQGPEFLTYFQNEAQLDKSGLPSDRFFAERPEGSVSTLKIQRTQQEDSAVYLCASSLGGRSEKLFFGSGTQLSVL.

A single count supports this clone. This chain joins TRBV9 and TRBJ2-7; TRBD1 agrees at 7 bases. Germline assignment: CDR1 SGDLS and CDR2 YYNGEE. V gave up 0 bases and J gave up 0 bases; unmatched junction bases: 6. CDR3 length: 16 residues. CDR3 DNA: TGTGCCAGCAGCGTAGAGGCAGGGGGATCCTCCTACGAGCAGTACTTC. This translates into CASSVEAGGSSYEQYF.

The CDR3 DNA sequence: TGTGCCAGCAGCCCCGAAACTTGGACAGGGAATAATTCACCCCTCCACTTT. It codes for CASSPETWTGNNSPLHF. The rearrangement links TRBV5-5 to TRBJ1-6; 8 nucleotides line up with TRBD1. This CDR3 has 17 residues. In germline, CDR1 is SGHKS, CDR2 YYEKEE (reference sequence). Trimming cost V 4 bases and J 5 bases; bases outside gene matches: 11.

CDR3 loop: CASSQSGGLIVGEQFF. The CDR3 DNA reads TGCGCCAGCAGCCAATCTGGGGGCCTTATCGTGGGTGAGCAGTTCTTC. J is TRBJ2-1 and V is TRBV4-1; D is perhaps TRBD1 (6 bases). Germline V gene data show CDR1 as MGHRA and CDR2 as YSYEKL. This CDR3 has 16 amino acids. V dropped 2 bases and J dropped 9 bases, with 20 bases sitting between them.

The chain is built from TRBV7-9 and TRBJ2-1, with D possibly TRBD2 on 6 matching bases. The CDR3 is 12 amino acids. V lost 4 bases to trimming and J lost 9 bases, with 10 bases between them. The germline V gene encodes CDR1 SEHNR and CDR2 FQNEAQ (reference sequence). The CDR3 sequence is CASSSVAAEQFF. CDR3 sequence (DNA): TGTGCCAGCAGCTCGGTAGCGGCTGAGCAGTTCTTC.

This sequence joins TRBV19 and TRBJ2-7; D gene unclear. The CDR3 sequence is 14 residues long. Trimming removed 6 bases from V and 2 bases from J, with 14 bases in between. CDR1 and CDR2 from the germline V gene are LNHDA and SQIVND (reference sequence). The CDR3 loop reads CASSREINTYEQYF. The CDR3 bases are TGTGCCAGTAGCCGAGAGATAAACACCTACGAGCAGTACTTC. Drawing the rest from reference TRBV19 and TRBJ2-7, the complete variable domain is DGGITQSPKYLFRKEGQNVTLSCEQNLNHDAMYWYRQDPGQGLRLIYYSQIVNDFQKGDIAEGYSVSREKKESFPLTVTSAQKNPTAFYLCASSREINTYEQYFGPGTRLTVT.

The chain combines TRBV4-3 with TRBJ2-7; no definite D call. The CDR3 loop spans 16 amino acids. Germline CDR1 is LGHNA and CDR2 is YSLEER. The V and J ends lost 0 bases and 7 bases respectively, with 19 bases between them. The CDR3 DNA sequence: TGCGCCAGCAGCCAAGATCCACATTCGCAGGTCGGAGAGCAGTACTTC. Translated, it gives CASSQDPHSQVGEQYF.

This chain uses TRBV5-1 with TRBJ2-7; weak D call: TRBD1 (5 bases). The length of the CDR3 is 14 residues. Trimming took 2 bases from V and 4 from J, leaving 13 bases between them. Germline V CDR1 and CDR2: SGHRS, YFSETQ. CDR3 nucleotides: TGCGCCAGCAGCTTAGGGGCGCAAAATTACGAGCAGTACTTC. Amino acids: CASSLGAQNYEQYF.

Here the CDR3 reads CASSLDGSGDEQYF. The CDR3 nucleotides are TGTGCCAGCAGCTTAGATGGCTCGGGGGACGAGCAGTACTTC. The gene calls are TRBV7-2 and TRBJ2-7, with TRBD2 as a possible D gene (6 bases). CDR1 and CDR2 from the germline V gene are SGHTA and FQGNSA. The CDR3 totals 14 residues. Trimming pared 1 base from V and 5 bases from J, leaving 12 bases between.

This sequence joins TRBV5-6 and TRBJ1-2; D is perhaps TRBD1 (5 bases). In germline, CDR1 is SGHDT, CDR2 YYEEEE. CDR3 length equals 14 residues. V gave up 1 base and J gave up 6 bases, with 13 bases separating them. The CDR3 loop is CASSLFPREDGYTF. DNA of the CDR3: TGTGCCAGCAGCTTGTTTCCCAGGGAAGATGGCTACACCTTC.

CDR3 protein: CASPQGEGYGYTF. CDR3 in DNA: TGTGCCAGCCCCCAGGGAGAGGGCTATGGCTACACCTTC. J is TRBJ1-2 and V is TRBV6-4; tentatively, D is TRBD1 (5 bases). The CDR3 length is 13 residues. Germline V gene data show CDR1 as MRHNA and CDR2 as SNTAGT. The V end lost 8 bases, the J end lost 4 bases, and 14 bases lay between the germline ends.

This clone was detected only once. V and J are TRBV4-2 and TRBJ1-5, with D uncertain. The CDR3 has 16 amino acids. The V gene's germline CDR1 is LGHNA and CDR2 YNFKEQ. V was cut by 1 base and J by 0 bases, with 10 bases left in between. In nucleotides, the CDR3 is TGTGCCAGCAGCCAAGTACCCGGAGATAGCAATCAGCCCCAGCATTTT. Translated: CASSQVPGDSNQPQHF.